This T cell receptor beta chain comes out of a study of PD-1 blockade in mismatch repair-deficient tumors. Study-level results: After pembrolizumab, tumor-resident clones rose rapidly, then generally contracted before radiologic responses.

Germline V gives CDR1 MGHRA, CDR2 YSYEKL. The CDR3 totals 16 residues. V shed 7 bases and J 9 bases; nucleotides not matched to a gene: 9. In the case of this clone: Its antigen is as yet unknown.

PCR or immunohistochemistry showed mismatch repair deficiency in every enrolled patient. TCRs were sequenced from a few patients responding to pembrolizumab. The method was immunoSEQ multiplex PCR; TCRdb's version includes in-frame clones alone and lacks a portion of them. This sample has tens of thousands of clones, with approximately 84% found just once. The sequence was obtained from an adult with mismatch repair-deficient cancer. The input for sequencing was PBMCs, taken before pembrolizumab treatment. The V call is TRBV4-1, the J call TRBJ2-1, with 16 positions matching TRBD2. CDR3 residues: CASTSGTSGRVGEQFF. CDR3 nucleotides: TGCGCCAGCACATCCGGGACTAGCGGGAGGGTGGGTGAGCAGTTCTTC.